One sample yielded the 32 T cell receptor beta chains listed below, sequenced in a study of T cell clonotyping in hematopoietic cell transplantation. Clones were read by immunoSEQ multiplex PCR, and TCRdb kept only the in-frame ones, dropping some. This table has around 13,000 clones, about 80% appearing once. The sequences come from PBMCs, collected 100 days after allogeneic stem cell transplant. The source of these receptors is a female patient in her 40s who had an allogeneic stem cell transplant from a related donor, so T cells may come from the graft donor. Some clones in this sample may be carry-over from other donors' samples.

This clone was picked up a small number of times. The V and J genes are TRBV5-6 and TRBJ1-1, with D possibly matching TRBD1 (6 bases). V lost 1 base, J lost 4 bases, and 11 bases lay in between. CDR3 length: 14 amino acids. Germline CDR1 is SGHDT and CDR2 is YYEEEE. This CDR3 is CASSLPGEGTEAFF. In DNA, the CDR3 is TGTGCCAGCAGCTTGCCAGGGGAGGGCACTGAAGCTTTCTTT. Drawing the rest from reference TRBV5-6 and TRBJ1-1, the complete variable domain is DAGVTQSPTHLIKTRGQQVTLRCSPKSGHDTVSWYQQALGQGPQFIFQYYEEEERQRGNFPDRFSGHQFPNYSSELNVNALLLGDSALYLCASSLPGEGTEAFFGQGTRLTVV.

This clone is medium-sized. The rearrangement links TRBV11-3 to TRBJ2-3; TRBD2 aligns across 8 bases. The germline V gene encodes CDR1 SGHNT and CDR2 YENEEA. Unmatched junction bases numbered 11, after V lost 4 bases and J lost 2 bases. CDR3 length equals 17 residues. CDR3 bases: TGTGCCAGCAGCTCTCCGGAACTAGCGGATCCCACAGATACGCAGTATTTT. Its protein product is CASSSPELADPTDTQYF.

This clone was recorded only once. This chain's CDR3 is CASSSGREGRPQHF. CDR3 in DNA: TGTGCCAGCAGTTCGGGCCGGGAGGGAAGGCCCCAGCATTTT. This rearrangement joins TRBV27 to TRBJ1-5; unclear D gene. CDR1 and CDR2 (germline): MNHEY, SMNVEV (reference sequence). The CDR3 consists of 14 residues. The V end lost 4 bases, the J end lost 9 bases, and 16 bases lay between the germline ends.

The chain carries TRBV6-5 and TRBJ2-3; D gene uncertain. The CDR3 is made up of 15 amino acids. V dropped 4 bases and J dropped 0 bases, with 11 bases sitting between them. The germline CDR1 and CDR2 sequences are MNHEY and SVGAGI. Here the CDR3 reads CASSFRLSSTDTQYF. CDR3 coding DNA: TGTGCCAGCAGTTTTCGCCTTTCTAGCACAGATACGCAGTATTTT.

This rearrangement joins TRBV5-1 to TRBJ2-5; D call uncertain. Germline values: CDR1 SGHRS, CDR2 YFSETQ. The V end lost 0 bases, the J end lost 3 bases, and 9 bases lay between the germline ends. There are 14 residues in the CDR3. The CDR3 bases are TGCGCCAGCAGCTTGGGGGTTTTGGAAGAGACCCAGTACTTC. Amino acids: CASSLGVLEETQYF.

The sample holds one count of this clone. This rearrangement joins TRBV11-2 to TRBJ1-1, with a possible D match to TRBD1 (5 bases). The CDR3 totals 13 residues. Germline-derived CDR1 and CDR2 are SGHAT and FQNNGV. The V gene lost 3 bases and the J gene lost 1 base, with 6 bases spanning the gap. The CDR3 protein is CASSLDKNTEAFF. The CDR3 nucleotides are TGTGCCAGCAGCTTGGACAAGAACACTGAAGCTTTCTTT.

The gene calls are TRBV6-5 and TRBJ2-7, with D uncertain. This CDR3 comprises 13 residues. CDR1 is MNHEY and CDR2 is SVGAGI in the germline V gene. V was pared by 6 bases and J by 3 bases, with 12 bases between. The CDR3 DNA reads as TGTGCCAGCAGAGGGATGGCTGACTACGAGCAGTACTTC. Its protein product is CASRGMADYEQYF.

The V call is TRBV18, the J call TRBJ1-1, with D perhaps matching TRBD1 (5 bases). The germline V gene has CDR1 KGHSH and CDR2 LQKENI. V was pared by 4 bases and J by 1 base, with 19 bases between. The CDR3 runs to 17 residues. CDR3 sequence: CASSRASGGHQNTEAFF. CDR3 bases: TGTGCCAGCTCACGGGCCTCAGGCGGACACCAGAACACTGAAGCTTTCTTT.

This chain joins TRBV27 and TRBJ2-7; TRBD1 aligns across 7 bases. The CDR3 contains 12 residues. V trimming: 6 bases; J trimming: 7 bases; junction bases outside the gene matches: 6. Germline assignment: CDR1 MNHEY and CDR2 SMNVEV (reference sequence). CDR3 bases: TGTGCCAGCAGCCGAACAGGGGTTGAGCAGTACTTC. Protein product: CASSRTGVEQYF.

V and J are TRBV27 and TRBJ2-7; 11 bases fit TRBD2. The ends lost 5 bases at V and 0 bases at J; junction bases unmatched: 9. In germline, CDR1 is MNHEY, CDR2 SMNVEV (reference sequence). This CDR3 has 17 residues. The CDR3 nucleotides read TGTGCCAGCAGTATAAAAGGACTAGCGGGCTTCTCCTACGAGCAGTACTTC. Protein: CASSIKGLAGFSYEQYF.

The CDR3 reads CASNNRGPGNTIYF. The CDR3 DNA reads as TGCGCCAGCAATAACAGGGGCCCTGGAAACACCATATATTTT. The chain has TRBV23-1 and TRBJ1-3; 7 nucleotides line up with TRBD1. TRBV23-1 is filed as an ORF, its function uncertain. With 7 bases clipped from V and 2 bases from J, the junction kept 5 bases outside the gene matches. The CDR3 runs to 14 residues.

The chain recombines TRBV6-5 with TRBJ1-5, with 7 bases identical to TRBD1. Germline values: CDR1 MNHEY, CDR2 SVGAGI. CDR3 length equals 14 residues. The junction had 6 bases not matched to a gene; V was cut back by 4 bases and J by 6 bases. CDR3 coding DNA: TGTGCCAGCAGTTTAGACAGGGAGCGTCAGCCCCAGCATTTT. Its protein product is CASSLDRERQPQHF.

V and J are TRBV27 and TRBJ2-3; TRBD1 aligns across 7 bases. This CDR3 is 16 amino acids long. V lost 7 bases and J lost 0; bases outside the gene matches: 10. The germline gives CDR1 MNHEY, CDR2 SMNVEV (reference sequence). The CDR3 sequence is CASTDRAPSSTDTQYF. CDR3 sequence (DNA): TGTGCCAGCACCGACAGGGCCCCCTCTAGCACAGATACGCAGTATTTT.

This clone was counted a few times. The rearrangement uses TRBV28 and TRBJ1-5; D is ambiguous. The germline gives CDR1 MDHEN, CDR2 SYDVKM. This CDR3 region has 14 residues. Trimming left V 5 bases short and J 2 bases short, with 10 bases between. This chain's CDR3 is CASSRPEGNQPQHF. Here the CDR3 DNA reads TGTGCCAGCAGTCGCCCGGAGGGCAATCAGCCCCAGCATTTT.

This clone came up once. The chain carries TRBV6-6 and TRBJ2-7, with TRBD2 identical over 9 bases. The CDR3 runs 16 residues. V shed 2 bases and J 3 bases; nucleotides not matched to a gene: 8. From germline, CDR1 is MNHNY and CDR2 SVGAGI (reference sequence). The CDR3 loop reads CASSYPSGGTNYEQYF. DNA of the CDR3: TGTGCCAGCAGTTACCCCAGCGGGGGGACAAACTACGAGCAGTACTTC.

The chain couples TRBV5-8 to TRBJ1-5, with 10 bases aligning to TRBD1. CDR1 SGHTS and CDR2 YDEGEE come from the germline V gene. Losses at the gene ends were 3 bases for V and 6 bases for J; bases not matched to a gene: 6. The CDR3 contains 15 residues. CDR3 sequence: CASSSGQGGTQPQHF. CDR3 sequence (DNA): TGTGCCAGCAGCTCAGGACAGGGGGGAACTCAGCCCCAGCATTTT.

This clone occurred once. This chain links TRBV25-1 with TRBJ1-4, with 7 bases lining up with TRBD1. The germline V gene has CDR1 MGHDK and CDR2 SYGVNS. The CDR3 covers 16 residues. The ends lost 2 bases at V and 4 bases at J; junction bases unmatched: 7. The CDR3 is CASSEVQGTDNEKLFF. The DNA of the CDR3 is TGTGCCAGCAGTGAAGTGCAGGGGACAGATAATGAAAAACTGTTTTTT.

The CDR3 loop is CSVAGYEQFF. The CDR3 bases are TGCAGCGTGGCCGGCTATGAGCAGTTCTTC. This rearrangement joins TRBV29-1 to TRBJ2-1, with unresolved D. This CDR3 contains 10 residues. V lost 6 bases and J lost 8, with 8 bases in between. The germline CDR1 and CDR2 sequences are SQVTM and ANQGSEA.

V usage is TRBV4-2 and J usage is TRBJ2-7, with D unresolved. The CDR3 is made up of 15 amino acids. With 4 bases removed from V and 1 base from J, the gap between germline ends came to 14 bases. Germline assignment: CDR1 LGHNA and CDR2 YNFKEQ. CDR3 amino acids: CASSPWTEVSYEQYF. The CDR3 DNA is TGTGCCAGCAGCCCATGGACGGAAGTTTCCTACGAGCAGTACTTC.

J is TRBJ1-5 and V is TRBV19; TRBD1 matches at 7 bases. CDR3 length: 16 amino acids. Trimming removed 0 bases from V and 7 bases from J; junction bases left unmatched: 9. Per germline, CDR1 LNHDA and CDR2 SQIVND (reference sequence). CDR3 sequence reads: CASSIDFAGGIQPQHF. The CDR3, as DNA: TGTGCCAGTAGTATAGACTTCGCAGGGGGTATCCAGCCCCAGCATTTT.

The chain uses TRBV12-5 and TRBJ2-7, with 8 positions matching TRBD2. V lost 5 bases, J lost 7 bases, and 10 bases stayed unmatched. The germline V gene has CDR1 LGHNT and CDR2 FRNRAP. The CDR3 is made up of 14 amino acids. CDR3 region: CASGPNQRGSEQYF. The CDR3, as DNA: TGTGCTAGTGGTCCGAACCAGCGGGGGAGTGAGCAGTACTTC.

V is TRBV6-5 and J is TRBJ1-2; a possible D gene is TRBD1 (6 bases). The CDR3 sequence is 13 residues long. Germline values: CDR1 MNHEY, CDR2 SVGAGI. Trimming pared 6 bases from V and 2 bases from J, leaving 10 bases between. CDR3 sequence (DNA): TGTGCCAGCAGGCCTCAGGGGAACTATGGCTACACCTTC. Translated: CASRPQGNYGYTF.

The chain recombines TRBV12-5 with TRBJ1-4; D uncertain. V was trimmed by 1 base and J by 6 bases, leaving 0 bases between them. The germline CDR1 and CDR2 sequences are LGHNT and FRNRAP. The CDR3 is 11 amino acids. The CDR3 here is CASGLDEKLFF. Written as DNA, the CDR3 is TGTGCTAGTGGTTTGGATGAAAAACTGTTTTTT.

This chain links TRBV25-1 with TRBJ2-7; TRBD2 matches at 7 bases. J was trimmed by 2 bases and V by 5 bases; bases with no gene match: 9. The length of the CDR3 is 15 residues. CDR1 and CDR2 (germline): MGHDK, SYGVNS. CDR3 sequence (DNA): TGTGCCAGCAGTCAAACGGGACTATCGACCTACGAGCAGTACTTC. This encodes CASSQTGLSTYEQYF.

J is TRBJ1-5 and V is TRBV5-8; D gene uncertain. CDR3 length equals 13 residues. Trimming cost V 0 bases and J 4 bases, with 5 bases left between them. CDR1 and CDR2 (germline): SGHTS, YDEGEE. The CDR3 nucleotides are TGTGCCAGCAGCTTGGAAAGAAATCAGCCCCAGCATTTT. It is translated as CASSLERNQPQHF.

CDR3: CASSVDPLPDTQYF. The CDR3 DNA follows: TGTGCCAGCAGCGTTGACCCCTTGCCAGATACGCAGTATTTT. V usage is TRBV9 and J usage is TRBJ2-3, with no clear D. V was pared by 2 bases and J by 4 bases, with 11 bases between. The CDR3 sequence is 14 residues long. Germline assignment: CDR1 SGDLS and CDR2 YYNGEE.

V and J are TRBV19 and TRBJ2-5; TRBD1 aligns across 7 bases. The CDR3 loop spans 17 amino acids. The germline CDR1 and CDR2 sequences are LNHDA and SQIVND (reference sequence). V trimming: 4 bases; J trimming: 0 bases; junction bases outside the gene matches: 11. The CDR3 bases are TGTGCCAGTAGTAGGACAGGCAAACGGGCGAACCAAGAGACCCAGTACTTC. It specifies CASSRTGKRANQETQYF.

The chain employs TRBV5-6 and TRBJ2-3, with a tentative D call TRBD1 (5 bases). The V end was cut by 4 bases, the J end by 3 bases, with 9 bases between. Germline values: CDR1 SGHDT, CDR2 YYEEEE. The CDR3 runs to 13 residues. The CDR3 nucleotides are TGTGCCAGCAGCCTCGACAGAACAGATACGCAGTATTTT. Encoded protein: CASSLDRTDTQYF.

This clone is medium-sized by share. CDR3 DNA: TGTGCCAGCAGCTCGTCTAGCGGGGGGGCCACAGATACGCAGTATTTT. Protein: CASSSSSGGATDTQYF. This chain uses TRBV13 with TRBJ2-3; 12 nucleotides line up with TRBD2. The germline CDR1 and CDR2 sequences are PRHDT and FYEKMQ (reference sequence). J lost 2 bases, V lost 4 bases, and 4 bases had no gene match. This CDR3 has 16 residues. Full variable domain (rest looked up from reference TRBV13 and TRBJ2-3): AAGVIQSPRHLIKEKRETATLKCYPIPRHDTVYWYQQGPGQDPQFLISFYEKMQSDKGSIPDRFSAQQFSDYHSELNMSSLELGDSALYFCASSSSSGGATDTQYFGPGTRLTVL.

The chain is built from TRBV6-1 and TRBJ1-2; 9 bases line up with TRBD1. J was trimmed by 6 bases and V by 6 bases; bases with no gene match: 5. Germline V gene sequence: CDR1 MNHNS, CDR2 SASEGT. The CDR3 sequence is 13 residues long. CDR3 bases: TGTGCCAGCAGAGTACAGGGGGCGGATGGCTACACCTTC. As protein: CASRVQGADGYTF.

The V call is TRBV19, the J call TRBJ1-1; the D gene is possibly TRBD1 (6 bases). The ends were cut back, 5 bases at V and 1 base at J, with 8 bases in the middle. The length of the CDR3 is 13 residues. CDR1 is LNHDA, CDR2 SQIVND, per germline (reference sequence). The CDR3 reads CASSGQWNTEAFF. As DNA, the CDR3 is TGTGCCAGTAGTGGACAGTGGAACACTGAAGCTTTCTTT.

V is TRBV27 and J is TRBJ2-7; TRBD1 matches at 7 bases. V was clipped by 6 bases and J by 2 bases; unmatched bases: 4. The CDR3 consists of 13 residues. Per germline, CDR1 MNHEY and CDR2 SMNVEV (reference sequence). CDR3 residues: CASRGRGTYEQYF. DNA for the CDR3: TGTGCCAGCAGAGGCAGGGGGACCTACGAGCAGTACTTC.